These T cell receptor beta chains were read from a single sample in a study of shared clonotypes between healthy human individuals. The protocol was immunoSEQ multiplex PCR, while the TCRdb copy is restricted to in-frame clones and leaves out a portion. The data show hundreds of thousands of clones, around 96% seen once. The sequenced sample was naive CD8+ T cells sorted from blood. The receptor source for this set is a young woman in good health. Both conserved end residues are part of each CDR3. Fields, in order: J gene, clone size, V gene, D gene, CDR3 DNA, CDR3 protein. The D gene is left open where the match is weak. Size is stated for part of the rows, as once, few or many counts, or as a class when the clone is expanded.

>TRBJ1-5|.|TRBV9|.
TGTGCCAGCAGCGTAGGGCCCAGCAATCAGCCCCAGCATTTT
CASSVGPSNQPQHF
>TRBJ2-1|.|TRBV5-8|.
TGTGCCAGCAGCTCCGGGAGCTCCTACAATGAGCAGTTCTTC
CASSSGSSYNEQFF
>TRBJ1-1|.|TRBV29-1|TRBD1
TGCAGCGTTATGAGGGGACAGGGTAACACTGAAGCTTTCTTT
CSVMRGQGNTEAFF
>TRBJ2-7|.|TRBV5-1|.
TGCGCCAGCAGCCCGGCGTCCAAGGAGCAGTACTTC
CASSPASKEQYF
>TRBJ2-7|.|TRBV28|TRBD2
TGTGCCAGCAGCGCGACTAGCGGGATTGGATACGAGCAGTACTTC
CASSATSGIGYEQYF
>TRBJ2-7|.|TRBV27|.
TGTGCCAGCGGATTGACCTGGAGCGAGCAGTACTTC
CASGLTWSEQYF
>TRBJ2-7|.|TRBV27|.
TGTGCCAGCAGTTTGGTGGGGGGAGCAATCGACGAGCAGTACTTC
CASSLVGGAIDEQYF
>TRBJ1-2|.|TRBV5-6|TRBD1
TGTGCCAGCAGCTTGGCCAACGACAGGGTCGATGGCTACACCTTC
CASSLANDRVDGYTF
>TRBJ2-3|once|TRBV15|TRBD1
TGTGCCACGACGTCGGGGCAGGGGGCGGATACGCAGTATTTT
CATTSGQGADTQYF
>TRBJ2-3|.|TRBV27|.
TGTGCCAGCAGCCCAGGTGGGGATACGCAGTATTTT
CASSPGGDTQYF
>TRBJ2-1|.|TRBV27|.
TGTGCCAGCAGTTTCGCCAATTTTCGTGAGCAGTTCTTC
CASSFANFREQFF
>TRBJ2-5|.|TRBV27|TRBD2
TGTGCCAGCAGTTCCCGGACTAGCGGGAGGGGGGGCCAAGAGACCCAGTACTTC
CASSSRTSGRGGQETQYF
>TRBJ2-7|.|TRBV29-1|.
TGCAGCGTTGAAGCCGGGTACGAGCAGTACTTC
CSVEAGYEQYF
>TRBJ2-1|.|TRBV5-3|.
TGTGCCAGAAGCCCAAGGACACTCGAAGCCTACAATGAGCAGTTCTTC
CARSPRTLEAYNEQFF
>TRBJ1-3|.|TRBV13|.
TGTGCCAGCAGCCTCGAGCTCTCTGGAAACACCATATATTTT
CASSLELSGNTIYF
>TRBJ2-7|.|TRBV19|.
TGTGCCAGTAGTTTCATAGGGACCTACGAGCAGTACTTC
CASSFIGTYEQYF
>TRBJ2-1|.|TRBV27|TRBD2
TGTGCCAGCAGTCTTCGAGCGGGAGCTAATGAGCAGTTCTTC
CASSLRAGANEQFF
>TRBJ1-2|.|TRBV27|.
TGTGCCAGCAGACCACAGGGATGGGGGTATGGCTACACCTTC
CASRPQGWGYGYTF
>TRBJ1-1|.|TRBV5-6|TRBD1
TGTGCCAGCAGCGTGGACAGGGGCTCTCGCGCTGAAGCTTTCTTT
CASSVDRGSRAEAFF
>TRBJ1-1|.|TRBV7-9|.
TGTGCCAGCCGGGGGGGATTGGAGAACACTGAAGCTTTCTTT
CASRGGLENTEAFF
>TRBJ2-3|.|TRBV14|.
TGTGCCAGCAGCCCCGCAGGGGCCTTGTCGCAGTATTTT
CASSPAGALSQYF
>TRBJ2-7|few|TRBV6-1|.
TGTGCCAGCAGTGAAGCGCTAGGAGGGGACGAGCAGTACTTC
CASSEALGGDEQYF
>TRBJ2-5|.|TRBV28|.
TGTGCCAGCAGTTTCGGGGAATCAGGGAACAGAGAGACCCAGTACTTC
CASSFGESGNRETQYF